The 30 T cell receptor beta chains presented below share a single source sample, sequenced in a study of early T cells in non-severe SARS-CoV-2 infection. From the 5' RACE reads, TCRdb called clonotypes with MiXCR, one entry per CDR3 protein. The sample lists 80,000 to 100,000 distinct CDR3 sequences; more than 9% were seen once. Sequencing was carried out using whole blood. The receptors stem from an adult who was a healthcare worker with PCR-confirmed SARS-CoV-2 infection or an uninfected control (not recorded which).

V usage is TRBV7-3 and J usage is TRBJ1-4, with TRBD1 matching 7 bases. V was pared by 7 bases and J by 4 bases, with 6 bases of the junction left unmatched. The V gene's germline CDR1 is SGHTA and CDR2 FQGTGA. The CDR3 is made up of 14 amino acids. The CDR3 DNA reads as TGTGCCAGCAAACGACAGGGAATTAATGAAAAACTGTTTTTT. Protein product: CASKRQGINEKLFF.

The genes are TRBV11-1 and TRBJ2-1, with D possibly TRBD2 on 6 matching bases. V was clipped by 3 bases and J by 5 bases, with 14 bases between them. Germline CDR1 SGHAT, CDR2 FQDESV (reference sequence). The CDR3 has 15 amino acids. DNA for the CDR3: TGTGCCAGCAGCTTTACCGGGACTCCCCACAATGAGCAGTTCTTC. It translates to CASSFTGTPHNEQFF.

The J gene is TRBJ1-1, the V gene TRBV7-2; D possibly corresponds to TRBD1 (6 bases). Germline CDR1 is SGHTA and CDR2 is FQGNSA. This CDR3 is 16 amino acids long. The germline V and J ends were trimmed by 2 bases and 6 bases, with 19 bases remaining between them. CDR3 loop: CASSLIFRGKFSEAFF. CDR3 DNA: TGTGCCAGCAGCTTAATCTTTAGGGGGAAGTTCTCTGAAGCTTTCTTT.

The V and J genes are TRBV7-8 and TRBJ2-1, with no clear D. Germline V CDR1 and CDR2: SGHVS, FQNEAQ. There are 13 residues in the CDR3. V gave up 1 base and J gave up 12 bases, with 13 bases separating them. The CDR3 loop is CASSLVSTSMQFF. CDR3 DNA sequence: TGTGCCAGCAGCTTAGTTTCCACATCAATGCAGTTCTTC. The full variable domain, its missing parts supplied by reference TRBV7-8 and TRBJ2-1, is GAGVSQSPRYKVAKRGQDVALRCDPISGHVSLFWYQQALGQGPEFLTYFQNEAQLDKSGLPSDRFFAERPEGSVSTLKIQRTQQEDSAVYLCASSLVSTSMQFFGPGTRLTVL.

This clonotype was picked up a small number of times. V gene TRBV11-2 combines with J gene TRBJ2-1; 10 bases are a match to TRBD2. CDR3 size: 15 residues. From germline, CDR1 is SGHAT and CDR2 FQNNGV. Trimming took 5 bases from V and 5 from J; bases not matched to a gene: 6. CDR3 region: CASSSLAGGHNEQFF. Written as DNA, the CDR3 is TGTGCCAGCAGCAGTTTAGCGGGAGGTCACAATGAGCAGTTCTTC.

This clonotype turned up a few times. This chain links TRBV18 with TRBJ2-1, with 10 bases matching TRBD1. The CDR3 extends over 15 amino acids. The trim removed 5 bases at V and 6 bases at J, leaving 7 bases unmatched. Germline loops: CDR1 KGHSH, CDR2 LQKENI. The CDR3, as DNA: TGTGCCAGCTCATCACGACAGGGGGCCGGCAATGAGCAGTTCTTC. Its protein product is CASSSRQGAGNEQFF.

The chain joins TRBV29-1 to TRBJ1-1; weak D call: TRBD1 (6 bases). CDR1 SQVTM and CDR2 ANQGSEA come from the germline V gene. The CDR3 length is 13 residues. The V end lost 6 bases, the J end lost 1 base, and 12 bases lay between the germline ends. The DNA of the CDR3 is TGCAGCGTGGGGGGCCTGACGAACACTGAAGCTTTCTTT. Encoded protein: CSVGGLTNTEAFF.

This clonotype was counted many times. This chain uses TRBV4-3 with TRBJ2-7; 7 positions agree with TRBD1. This CDR3 is built from 15 residues. In germline, CDR1 is LGHNA, CDR2 YSLEER. Germline trimming cut 4 bases from V and 3 bases from J; bases unmatched to any gene: 9. The chain's CDR3 is CASSLDGTEYYEQYF. CDR3 coding DNA: TGCGCCAGCAGCCTAGACGGGACAGAGTACTACGAGCAGTACTTC.

Notes on this clonotype: Compared with germline, one end of the junction differs, possibly owing to a read error. The chain is built from TRBV29-1 and TRBJ2-1; 9 bases agree with TRBD1. The CDR3 loop spans 14 amino acids. Germline-derived CDR1 and CDR2 are SQVTM and ANQGSEA. The CDR3 spells CSVRSGTGMNVQFF. For the CDR3, the DNA is TGCAGCGTCCGATCCGGGACAGGGATGAATGTGCAGTTCTTC.

The rearrangement uses TRBV29-1 and TRBJ2-2; perhaps TRBD1 as D (6 bases). The germline V and J ends were trimmed by 4 bases and 3 bases, with 9 bases remaining between them. Germline CDR1 reads SQVTM; CDR2 reads ANQGSEA. This CDR3 contains 13 residues. CDR3 in amino acids: CSVAGQYTGELFF. The CDR3 DNA is TGCAGCGTTGCAGGACAGTACACCGGGGAGCTGTTTTTT.

This clonotype was picked up a small number of times. This chain uses TRBV11-2 with TRBJ1-1, with TRBD1 identical over 7 bases. Losses at the gene ends were 5 bases for V and 3 bases for J; bases not matched to a gene: 6. The germline gives CDR1 SGHAT, CDR2 FQNNGV. The CDR3 is 14 residues long. The chain's CDR3 is CASSPQQGHTEAFF. DNA of the CDR3: TGTGCCAGCAGCCCGCAACAGGGGCACACTGAAGCTTTCTTT.

This clonotype was seen only a few times. The CDR3 spells CSVVGQTGYGYTF. As DNA, the CDR3 is TGCAGCGTGGTGGGACAGACCGGCTATGGCTACACCTTC. The gene calls are TRBV29-1 and TRBJ1-2, with TRBD1 matching 7 bases. V was pared by 6 bases and J by 4 bases, with 8 bases of the junction left unmatched. CDR1 and CDR2 (germline): SQVTM, ANQGSEA. The CDR3 runs to 13 residues.

This clonotype was seen at least ten times. The chain couples TRBV12-3 or TRBV12-4 to TRBJ1-1; D unclear. The CDR3 is made up of 13 amino acids. V was pared by 5 bases and J by 4 bases, with 11 bases between. The CDR3 sequence: CASSPHTITEAFF. CDR3 bases: TGTGCCAGCAGTCCACATACAATCACTGAAGCTTTCTTT.

This clonotype was found many times. The chain couples TRBV14 to TRBJ2-7, with D tentatively TRBD2 (6 bases). The V end was cut by 2 bases, the J end by 6 bases, with 11 bases between. From germline, CDR1 is SGHDN and CDR2 FVKESK. The CDR3 covers 13 residues. DNA of the CDR3: TGTGCCAGCAGCCAAATCCGGGAGTCCGAGCAGTACTTC. This gives the protein CASSQIRESEQYF.

A few counts support this clonotype. The genes are TRBV12-3 or TRBV12-4 and TRBJ2-3, with 11 positions matching TRBD2. This CDR3 region has 15 residues. Trimming cost V 8 bases and J 4 bases; bases outside gene matches: 8. The CDR3 sequence: CASGETSGMPDTQYF. The CDR3 DNA reads TGTGCCAGCGGTGAGACTAGCGGGATGCCAGATACGCAGTATTTT.

Ten or more counts support this clonotype. The V gene is TRBV10-3, the J gene TRBJ2-6, with TRBD1 matching over 7 bases. The germline V gene encodes CDR1 ENHRY and CDR2 SYGVKD. Germline trimming cut 2 bases from V and 2 bases from J; bases unmatched to any gene: 3. CDR3 length: 16 residues. The CDR3: CAISEDDRAGANVLTF. DNA of the CDR3: TGTGCCATCAGTGAGGACGACAGGGCTGGGGCCAACGTCCTGACTTTC.

This clonotype came up a few times. The CDR3 DNA reads as TGTGCCAGCTCACCAGTTCAAGGACGGATCTACGAGCAGTACTTC. Protein sequence: CASSPVQGRIYEQYF. J is TRBJ2-7 and V is TRBV18; D is unclear. Germline CDR1 reads KGHSH; CDR2 reads LQKENI. The CDR3 spans 15 residues. With 2 bases removed from V and 3 bases from J, the gap between germline ends came to 14 bases. Filled out from reference TRBV18 and TRBJ2-7, the complete variable domain reads NAGVMQNPRHLVRRRGQEARLRCSPMKGHSHVYWYRQLPEEGLKFMVYLQKENIIDESGMPKERFSAEFPKEGPSILRIQQVVRGDSAAYFCASSPVQGRIYEQYFGPGTRLTVT.

This rearrangement joins TRBV12-3 or TRBV12-4 to TRBJ2-7, with 13 bases matching TRBD2. The trim removed 5 bases at V and 6 bases at J, leaving 4 bases unmatched. This CDR3 comprises 14 residues. Here the CDR3 reads CASSRTSGGSEQYF. The CDR3 nucleotides are TGTGCCAGCAGTCGGACTAGCGGGGGAAGCGAGCAGTACTTC.

This chain links TRBV20-1 with TRBJ2-1; D gene uncertain. There are 11 residues in the CDR3. Trimming shortened V by 6 bases and J by 13 bases, and 16 bases separated the two germline ends. Germline V gene sequence: CDR1 DFQATT, CDR2 SNEGSKA (reference sequence). The CDR3 reads CSALDTPRQFF. The CDR3 DNA sequence: TGCAGTGCCCTTGACACCCCGCGTCAGTTCTTC.

Of note for this clonotype: One junction end disagrees with the germline gene, perhaps due to a read error. The chain recombines TRBV11-2 with TRBJ2-5; no reliable D call. The germline V gene has CDR1 SGHAT and CDR2 FQNNGV. The CDR3 covers 11 residues. CDR3 sequence (DNA): TGTGCCAGCAGTTTACGTTGGGCCCAGTGCTTC. Its protein product is CASSLRWAQCF.

As DNA, the CDR3 is TGCAGCGTTGACGACTCAGGCGGTAATGAAAAACTGTTTTTT. It encodes CSVDDSGGNEKLFF. J is TRBJ1-4 and V is TRBV29-1; D remains unclear. Trimming cost V 3 bases and J 4 bases, with 12 bases left between them. The CDR3 extends over 14 amino acids. Looked up from germline, CDR1 is SQVTM and CDR2 is ANQGSEA.

The table lists this clonotype with many counts. The genes are TRBV12-3 or TRBV12-4 and TRBJ1-2; 10 nucleotides agree with TRBD1. Unmatched junction bases numbered 5, after V lost 1 base and J lost 6 bases. There are 15 residues in the CDR3. CDR3 loop: CASSLETGGNNGYTF. In nucleotides, the CDR3 is TGTGCCAGCAGTTTAGAGACAGGGGGCAATAATGGCTACACCTTC.

This clonotype was observed a few times. This chain links TRBV2 with TRBJ1-5; D gene ambiguous. There are 13 residues in the CDR3. The germline V gene encodes CDR1 SNHLY and CDR2 FYNNEI. Deletions cut 8 bases from V and 3 bases from J, with 11 bases between. The CDR3 region has the DNA TGTGCCAGCGCGGAACAGCCCAATCAGCCCCAGCATTTT. Translation: CASAEQPNQPQHF.

The chain uses TRBV7-2 and TRBJ2-7; TRBD2 is a possible D gene (6 bases). Trimming took off 2 bases at V and 2 bases at J, with 10 bases between the two ends. The CDR3 is made up of 14 amino acids. Germline assignment: CDR1 SGHTA and CDR2 FQGNSA. In nucleotides, the CDR3 is TGTGCCAGCAGCTTATCTGGCGGGGCCTACGAGCAGTACTTC. Protein: CASSLSGGAYEQYF.

This clonotype was observed a few times. This rearrangement joins TRBV10-3 to TRBJ2-3, with 9 bases lining up with TRBD2. The trim removed 6 bases at V and 3 bases at J, leaving 7 bases unmatched. CDR3 length: 15 amino acids. Germline V gene data show CDR1 as ENHRY and CDR2 as SYGVKD. CDR3 protein: CAIRGASGETDTQYF. In nucleotides, the CDR3 is TGTGCCATCAGGGGGGCTAGCGGGGAGACAGATACGCAGTATTTT.

V and J are TRBV12-3 or TRBV12-4 and TRBJ2-7; D gene unclear. The CDR3 extends over 15 amino acids. Trimming stripped 5 bases from V and 3 bases from J, with 17 bases between. The CDR3 nucleotides read TGTGCCAGCAGTCCTCCCCGTGACGGATACTACGAGCAGTACTTC. Translation: CASSPPRDGYYEQYF.

This clonotype was observed at least ten times. This chain connects TRBV2 to TRBJ1-5; D may be TRBD1 (5 bases). Germline V gives CDR1 SNHLY, CDR2 FYNNEI. The CDR3 spans 16 residues. V was pared by 3 bases and J by 3 bases, with 15 bases between. CDR3 nucleotides: TGTGCCAGCAGTGAGTGGAGGGGAATCTTCAATCAGCCCCAGCATTTT. Translating gives CASSEWRGIFNQPQHF.

This clonotype appeared a few times. The genes are TRBV20-1 and TRBJ1-2; TRBD1 is a possible D gene (6 bases). This CDR3 contains 14 residues. Germline values: CDR1 DFQATT, CDR2 SNEGSKA (reference sequence). V was clipped by 3 bases and J by 5 bases, with 16 bases between them. The CDR3 DNA reads as TGCAGTGCTAGTATGGACAGAACTGAATATGGCTACACCTTC. This sequence encodes CSASMDRTEYGYTF.

This clonotype was recorded at least ten times. This chain connects TRBV12-3 or TRBV12-4 to TRBJ2-3; either TRBD1 or TRBD2 may fit D (6 bases each). Trimming shortened V by 7 bases and J by 2 bases, and 22 bases separated the two germline ends. CDR3 length equals 17 residues. This chain's CDR3 is CASTPSKGGKITDTQYF. The CDR3 coding sequence is TGTGCCAGCACCCCCAGCAAAGGGGGGAAAATCACAGATACGCAGTATTTT.

This clonotype has a count of ten or more. The rearrangement joins TRBV20-1 to TRBJ2-1, with 10 bases aligning to TRBD2. Germline V gives CDR1 DFQATT, CDR2 SNEGSKA (reference sequence). The CDR3 totals 14 residues. J gave up 6 bases and V 3 bases, and 5 bases lay outside the gene matches. CDR3 loop: CSASGLADTNEQFF. DNA for the CDR3: TGCAGTGCTAGCGGACTAGCGGATACCAATGAGCAGTTCTTC.